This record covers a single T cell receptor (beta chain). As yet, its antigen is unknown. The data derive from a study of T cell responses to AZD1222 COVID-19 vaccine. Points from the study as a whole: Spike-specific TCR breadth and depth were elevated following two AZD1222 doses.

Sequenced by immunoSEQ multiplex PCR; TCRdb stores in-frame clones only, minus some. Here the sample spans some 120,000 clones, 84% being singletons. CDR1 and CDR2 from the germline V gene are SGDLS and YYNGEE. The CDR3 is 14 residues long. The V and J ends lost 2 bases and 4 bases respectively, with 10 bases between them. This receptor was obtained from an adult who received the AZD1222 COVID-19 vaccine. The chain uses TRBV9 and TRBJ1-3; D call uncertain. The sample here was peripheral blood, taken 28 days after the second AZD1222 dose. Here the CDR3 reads CASSVGRLGNTIYF. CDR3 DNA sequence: TGTGCCAGCAGCGTGGGCAGGTTGGGAAACACCATATATTTT.